This T cell receptor beta chain was sequenced for a study of T cells in Graves' hyperthyroidism and ophthalmopathy. On this clonotype: Its antigen remains unknown. The junction departs from the called germline gene at one end, perhaps through a read error.

Study-wide points: A model built on 13 V-J features separated ophthalmopathy from stable hyperthyroidism. Most thyroid clonotypes expanded above 0.001 were also detected in blood.

Amplified TCR beta CDR3 regions derived from RNA transcripts. During a first-round RT-PCR of the TCR CDR3, the HTBI primer set was used. TCRdb reprocessed the multiplex PCR reads via MiXCR and lists one record per CDR3 protein. The table shows more than 600,000 distinct CDR3 sequences, with about 17% occurring only once. The CDR3 is made up of 15 amino acids. Germline CDR1 reads SGHTA; CDR2 reads FQGTGA. J is TRBJ2-2 and V is TRBV7-3, with D perhaps matching TRBD1 (6 bases). Sequencing input: blood. This TCR came from a man aged 18 to 30 with Graves' hyperthyroidism. The CDR3 loop is CTSSAQGVGTGELFF. CDR3 nucleotide sequence: TGTACCAGCAGCGCACAGGGCGTTGGGACCGGGGAGCTGTTTTTT. Combining the CDR3 with reference TRBV7-3 and TRBJ2-2 gives the whole variable domain GAGVSQTPSNKVTEKGKYVELRCDPISGHTALYWYRQSLGQGPEFLIYFQGTGAADDSGLPNDRFFAVRPEGSVSTLKIQRTERGDSAVYLCTSSAQGVGTGELFFGEGSRLTVL.